What follows describes a single T cell receptor (beta chain). Its antigen target is currently unknown. No much larger clone is present one base from it, and per-base qualities are unavailable. This entry is derived from a study of beta chain features in type 1 diabetes (dated by TCRdb to the late 2010s). Study-wide context: Patients and healthy donors did not differ in mean age, gender distribution, total cell number or subset yield. Across all samples, some 110,000,000 sorted cells were examined, and cell number per subset correlated strongly with RNA yield. In the study, TCRB repertoires of sorted circulating CD4+ T cell subsets from recently diagnosed type 1 diabetes patients were compared with those of matched healthy donors. Regulatory and stem cell-like memory subsets were isolated from only 8 patients and about eight healthy donors, whereas naive and central memory subsets came from all 30 or so donors. Study-level results and caveats: At VDJ recombination sites, patients with type 1 diabetes made fewer insertions and deleted more nucleotides, a pattern implying thymic rearrangement abnormalities. A moderate but significant shortening of TCRB CDR3 length was observed in type 1 diabetes patients in all four CD4+ subsets. Naive, central memory and regulatory TCRB repertoires appeared more similar among patients than among healthy donors. Because cDNA was sequenced instead of genomic DNA, activated cells with high expression could be over-represented, although the groups did not differ in activation or CD3 levels. PCR may preferentially amplify shorter templates, but because patient and control samples were amplified and corrected together, any resulting skew would affect both groups equally. Because the HLA sub-analyses included only small numbers of individuals, any influence of HLA type on TCRB rearrangement was left unresolved.

Germline trimming amounts to 5 bases on V and 0 bases on J, with 4 as the count of junction bases outside the gene matches. CDR1 and CDR2 (SGHVS, FQNEAQ) derive from the germline V gene. The CDR3 runs 15 residues from the cysteine to the phenylalanine. Only CDR3 DNA is held: 45 bases, read in frame from base 1. Each donor gave one peripheral blood draw, averaging roughly 0.11 L, which was collected into heparinised tubes. A BD FACSAria II and a panel including CD45RO, CCR7, CD25, CD127, CD95 and CD27 were used to sort naive, central memory, regulatory and stem cell-like memory CD4+ T cells. All sorted populations exceeded 95% purity. PBMCs were isolated immediately by Lymphoprep density gradient centrifugation and stained directly without culture. Samples were stained and sorted in pairs, with one healthy donor and one patient per experiment, so that batch effects were minimized. The entire amount of isolated RNA was reverse transcribed using the High Capacity cDNA Reverse Transcription Kit, so the sequenced TCRB transcripts were expressed ones. Naive, central memory and regulatory T cell samples underwent deep immunoSEQ sequencing, averaging about 3.3 million total reads per sample. Sorted cells were lysed in RLT buffer and RNA was extracted with DNase-treated RNeasy Micro or Mini kits, depending on cell number. Each cell subset was processed on its own to prevent cross-contamination, while patient and healthy donor samples were processed together. TCRB sequences were amplified from cDNA with the immunoSEQ multiplex PCR, producing 87-bp fragments spanning the CDR3 region. The amplicons were sequenced using the Illumina HiSeq platform. The source study handled its data this way. Synthetic template baselines were used to correct PCR bias computationally, reads within Hamming distance 2 were collapsed together, and singletons that could not be merged were discarded. Reads were aligned against IMGT so that V, D and J genes, CDR3 length and insertions or deletions at six rearrangement sites could be assigned. Within each subset, clonotype counts were normalized to the number of sorted cells before true diversity and Gini coefficients were calculated with the tcR R package. The overlap coefficient, calculated on TCRB nucleotide sequences, was used to quantify repertoire sharing. Here the immuneACCESS table is served through TCRdb, limited to in-frame sequences with V and J called. Missing clones are a known gap in these copies; in checked studies unresolved V genes cover under half, and the rest lacks a known reason. For V, J and clone size, that table is used; D and trimming come from the DNA. Here the sample has more than 150,000 clones; 9% to 10% occur a single time. About 2.5% of the sample is in the top ten clones.

The V and J genes are TRBV7-8 and TRBJ1-5; TRBD1 agrees with 7 junctional bases. The source of this sequence is a woman aged 18 to 35 in good health. The sequenced sample was central memory CD4+ T cells from blood. The DNA sequence is as follows: TGTGCCAGCAGCCCCGACAGGGATAGCAATCAGCCCCAGCATTTT. Translated, it reads CASSPDRDSNQPQHF.